This TCR beta chain was sequenced during a study of shared clonotypes between healthy human individuals (dated by TCRdb to 2019 to 2021). Some background on the complete study: A few men and two women, aged 18 to 49 years, made up the cohort. For each donor, three plates each were used for CD4 naive and CD4 memory, two plates were used for CD8 naive, and one plate was used for CD8 memory. To estimate repertoire size and how much clonotype sharing occurs between individuals, the study deeply sequenced the blood TCR repertoires of 5 or 6 healthy adults. Libraries were prepared and TCR repertoires were sequenced by different laboratories using diverse techniques, in order to increase sequencing depth and limit assay-specific biases. Per donor, leukapheresis produced somewhere between about 0.94 and 9 billion PBMCs.

Using the deep immunoSEQ assay, TCR CDR3 regions were amplified from genomic DNA by multiplex PCR. Genomic DNA extracted from each cell subset was distributed evenly over all wells of several immunoSEQ 96-well plates, and each plate served as one replicate. For sorted subsets, each replicate PCR was loaded with 200 ng genomic DNA, equivalent to roughly 30,000 T cell genomes. Purified libraries were measured with a Qubit 3.0 fluorometer, size-checked on a Bioanalyzer 2100, and measured again with the KAPA Library Quantification kit. A separate single-read 150-cycle Illumina NextSeq 550 flow cell was used to sequence each immunoSEQ 96-well plate. The original methods were these. Because only junctional sequences without quality scores were contained in the immunoSEQ output, filtering matching that applied to full-length reads could not be performed. Sequences were annotated with PyIR, a Python wrapper for IgBLAST v1.9, using IMGT germline references to assign V/J genes and CDR3. Reads were filtered out if the reads had weak V/J assignments (E-value above 1e-6), no CDR3, stop codons, out-of-frame junctions, or ambiguous translated residues. V3J clonotypes were defined as sequences sharing an identical inferred V gene, J gene, and CDR3 amino acid sequence. Percentage overlap between repertoires was calculated by dividing the number of shared unique clonotypes by the size of the smaller repertoire. Richness of each repertoire was evaluated using RTK rarefaction, the Chao1 estimator, and Recon v2.1 estimates of unobserved clonotypes. OLGA was used to compute generation probabilities for all TCRbeta clonotypes that the gDNA method yielded from a handful of donors. The source is immuneACCESS, and TCRdb retained only in-frame sequences with V and J called. Part of the clones is not carried over; for the studies checked, unresolved V genes explain less than half of this, and the remainder is unexplained. From that table come the V and J calls and clone size; the DNA was used to work out D and trimming. Within this sample are roughly 2.1 million clones, with just over 90% of them counted one time only. The ten largest clones take up under 2% of the sample.

About this clone itself: The antigen it binds to is not known. No much larger clone exists at a distance of one base, and base qualities are not known.

General conclusions and limits of the study: Estimated clonotype richness was generally larger for naive than for memory subsets. When a few donors were compared, the shared fraction of clonotypes was around 5% for naive CD4, more than 3% for naive CD8, about 2.4% for memory CD4, and 0.4% for memory CD8. The genetic and exposure-history diversity represented was limited by the small number of donors. Pairwise subsampling indicated that sequencing depth was expected to affect the degree of clonotype sharing among donors. Sampling was restricted to blood, and TCR repertoires in tissues likely differ from the TCR repertoires found in blood. Even with the large sequencing depth, rarefaction of the sorted-subset datasets indicated that sequencing was incomplete. Higher generation probabilities were observed for clonotypes shared by all four sorted-subset donors than for non-shared clonotypes.

CD8 naive samples consisted of CD45RO-negative cells that were positively selected for CCR7, yielding a CD45RA+CCR7+ population without TemRA cells. Healthy HIV-negative adults with no recently reported acute infections or vaccinations were included as donors. Every donor was a Caucasian adult residing in Nashville, Tennessee, USA. Blood was obtained by leukapheresis, after which PBMCs were separated by Ficoll-Histopaque density gradient centrifugation and cryopreserved in liquid nitrogen vapor phase. Purity and quantity of every magnetically sorted T cell population were checked by analytical flow cytometry. From each sorted fraction, genomic DNA was isolated and quantified by UV absorbance on a Nanodrop 2000c. This receptor was taken from a man aged 18 to 29 in good health. Some clones in this sample may be carry-over from other donors' samples. Specimen: naive CD8+ T cells from PBMCs. The cell subset or site tag for this specimen amounts to: CD45RA+CCR7+.

The CDR3 protein sequence reads: CASSLAPAGANQPQHF. The bases read TGTGCCAGCAGTTTAGCCCCTGCGGGGGCCAATCAGCCCCAGCATTTT. The V and J segments used are TRBV27 and TRBJ1-5; the best D guess is TRBD1, with 6 bases matching. Sequences MNHEY (CDR1) and SMNVEV (CDR2) are obtained from the germline V gene (reference sequence). Trimming at the junction amounts to 2 bases on V and 3 bases on J, and the germline ends lie 14 bases apart. From cysteine to phenylalanine, the CDR3 is 16 amino acids long. Only the CDR3 DNA stays, 48 bases, in frame from base 1.